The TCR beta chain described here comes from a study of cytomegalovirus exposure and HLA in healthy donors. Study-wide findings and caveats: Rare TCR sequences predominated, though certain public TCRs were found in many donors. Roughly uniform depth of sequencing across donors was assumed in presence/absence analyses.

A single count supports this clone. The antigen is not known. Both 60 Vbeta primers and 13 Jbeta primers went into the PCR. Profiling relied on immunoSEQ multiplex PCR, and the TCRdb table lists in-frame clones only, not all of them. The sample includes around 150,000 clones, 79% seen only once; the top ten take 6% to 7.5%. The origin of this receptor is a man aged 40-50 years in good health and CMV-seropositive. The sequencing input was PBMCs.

Here the CDR3 reads CASSWTGPQETQYF. CDR3 nucleotide sequence: TGTGCCAGCAGTTGGACAGGCCCCCAAGAGACCCAGTACTTC. This chain joins TRBV2 and TRBJ2-5, with 7 bases identical to TRBD1. Germline V CDR1 and CDR2: SNHLY, FYNNEI. V lost 5 bases, J lost 1 base, and 4 bases stayed unmatched. This CDR3 region has 14 residues. Using reference TRBV2 and TRBJ2-5 for the parts outside the CDR3, the full variable domain is EPEVTQTPSHQVTQMGQEVILRCVPISNHLYFYWYRQILGQKVEFLVSFYNNEISEKSEIFDDQFSVERPDGSNFTLKIRSTKLEDSAMYFCASSWTGPQETQYFGPGTRLLVL.